This TCR beta chain was sequenced in a study of vaccination effects on CD4 cells after COVID-19. Study results and caveats: Convalescent patients were scarce in the study, and it lacked early post-infection timepoints. Vaccine- and infection-induced clones showed marked clonal contraction late following vaccination.

The data were produced by immunoSEQ multiplex PCR, yet TCRdb's version contains in-frame clones alone and is incomplete. The repertoire consists of about 20,000 clones, with less than 85% occurring once and the leading ten covering about 16%. To note about this clone: Its target is not known.

Within the ViraFEST assay, antigen-specific CD4+ T cells underwent expansion with viral peptide pools prior to sequencing. Following culture for nine to ten days, CD4+ T cells were isolated. Negative nucleocapsid antibody tests before and after vaccination confirmed no previous SARS-CoV-2 infection. Wells of around 2.2 million PBMC each were grown with around 10 IU/ml IL-2 and 9.5 to 10 ug/ml peptides. The material was CD4+ T cells from PBMCs cultured with HCoV-229E spike peptides, obtained before COVID-19 vaccination. The origin of this receptor is a human donor who received a COVID-19 vaccine.

Here the CDR3 reads CASSLDSAGEGYTF. DNA of the CDR3: TGCGCCAGCAGCTTGGATTCGGCAGGGGAGGGCTACACCTTC. This sequence joins TRBV5-1 and TRBJ1-2, with D perhaps TRBD1 (6 bases). Germline assignment: CDR1 SGHRS and CDR2 YFSETQ. Trimming removed 0 bases at V and 8 bases at J, with 14 bases between. The CDR3 runs to 14 residues.